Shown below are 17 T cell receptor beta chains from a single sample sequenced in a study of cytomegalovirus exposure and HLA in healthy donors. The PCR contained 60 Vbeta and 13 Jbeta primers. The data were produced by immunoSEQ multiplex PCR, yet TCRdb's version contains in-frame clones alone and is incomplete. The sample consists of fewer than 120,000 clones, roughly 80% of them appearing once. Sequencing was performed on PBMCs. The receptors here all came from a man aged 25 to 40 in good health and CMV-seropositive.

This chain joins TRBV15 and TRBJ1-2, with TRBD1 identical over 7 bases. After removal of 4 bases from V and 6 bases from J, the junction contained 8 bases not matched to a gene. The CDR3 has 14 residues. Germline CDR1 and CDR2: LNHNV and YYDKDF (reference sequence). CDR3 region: CATSIWDSSDGYTF. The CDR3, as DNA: TGTGCCACCAGCATTTGGGACAGTAGTGATGGCTACACCTTC. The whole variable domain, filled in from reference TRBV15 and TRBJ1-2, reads DAMVIQNPRYQVTQFGKPVTLSCSQTLNHNVMYWYQQKSSQAPKLLFHYYDKDFNNEADTPDNFQSRRPNTSFCFLDIRSPGLGDTAMYLCATSIWDSSDGYTFGSGTRLTVV.

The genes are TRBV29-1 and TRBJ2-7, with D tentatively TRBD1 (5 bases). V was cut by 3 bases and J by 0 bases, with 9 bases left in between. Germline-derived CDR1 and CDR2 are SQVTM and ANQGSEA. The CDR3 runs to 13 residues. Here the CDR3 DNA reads TGCAGCGTTGACACAGGTTACTCCTACGAGCAGTACTTC. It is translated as CSVDTGYSYEQYF.

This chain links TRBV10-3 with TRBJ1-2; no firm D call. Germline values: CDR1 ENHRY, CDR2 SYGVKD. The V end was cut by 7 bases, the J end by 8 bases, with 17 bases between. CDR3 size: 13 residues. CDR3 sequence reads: CAITQGRRPGYTF. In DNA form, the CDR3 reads TGTGCCATCACCCAAGGGAGGCGCCCCGGCTACACCTTC.

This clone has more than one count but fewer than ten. In nucleotides, the CDR3 is TGCGCCAGCAGCGTGGACAGGGGAAACACTGAAGCTTTCTTT. It yields the protein CASSVDRGNTEAFF. The V call is TRBV5-1, the J call TRBJ1-1; 9 positions agree with TRBD1. With V trimmed by 4 bases and J by 2 bases, 3 bases remained unmatched. This CDR3 has 14 residues. Germline V gene sequence: CDR1 SGHRS, CDR2 YFSETQ.

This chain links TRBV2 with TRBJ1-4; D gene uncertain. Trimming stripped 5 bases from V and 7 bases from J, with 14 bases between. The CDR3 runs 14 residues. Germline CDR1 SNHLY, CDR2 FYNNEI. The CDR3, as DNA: TGTGCCAGCAGTCCCCGGAGCGTTAGTGAAAAACTGTTTTTT. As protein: CASSPRSVSEKLFF.

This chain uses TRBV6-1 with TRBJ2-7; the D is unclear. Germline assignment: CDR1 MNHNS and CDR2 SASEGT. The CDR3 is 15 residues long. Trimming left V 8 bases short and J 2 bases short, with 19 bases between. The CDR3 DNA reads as TGTGCCAGCCACTACGAGCTCAGTAGTACCTACGAGCAGTACTTC. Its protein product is CASHYELSSTYEQYF.

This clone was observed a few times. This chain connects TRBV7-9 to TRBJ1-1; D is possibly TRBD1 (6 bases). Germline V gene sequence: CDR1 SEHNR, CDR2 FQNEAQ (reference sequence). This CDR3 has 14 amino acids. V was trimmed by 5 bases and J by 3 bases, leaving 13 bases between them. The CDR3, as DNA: TGTGCCAGCAGCCGGGGACAAGGTGACACTGAAGCTTTCTTT. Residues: CASSRGQGDTEAFF.

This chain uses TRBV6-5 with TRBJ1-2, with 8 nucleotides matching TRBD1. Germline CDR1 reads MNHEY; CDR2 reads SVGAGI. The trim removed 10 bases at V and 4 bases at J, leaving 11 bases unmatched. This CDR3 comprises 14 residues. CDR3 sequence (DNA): TGTGCCACCCTCGCGACAGGGGCCCGCTATGGCTACACCTTC. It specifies CATLATGARYGYTF.

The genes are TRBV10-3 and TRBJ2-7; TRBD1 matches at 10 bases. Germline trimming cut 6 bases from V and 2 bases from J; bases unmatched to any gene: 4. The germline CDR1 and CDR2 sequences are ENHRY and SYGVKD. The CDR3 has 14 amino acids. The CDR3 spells CAISGTGAPYEQYF. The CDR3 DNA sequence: TGTGCCATCAGCGGGACAGGGGCCCCCTACGAGCAGTACTTC.

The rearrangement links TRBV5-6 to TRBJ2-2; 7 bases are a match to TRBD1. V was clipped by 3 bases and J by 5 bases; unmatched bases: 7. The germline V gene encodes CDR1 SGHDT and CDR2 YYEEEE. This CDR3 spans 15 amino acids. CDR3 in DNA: TGTGCCAGCAGCTATGGGACAGAAATTACCGGGGAGCTGTTTTTT. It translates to CASSYGTEITGELFF.

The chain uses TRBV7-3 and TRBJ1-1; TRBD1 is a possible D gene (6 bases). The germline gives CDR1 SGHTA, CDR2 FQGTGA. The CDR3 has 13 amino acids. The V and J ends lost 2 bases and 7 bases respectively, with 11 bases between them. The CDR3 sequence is CASSLGQPYEAFF. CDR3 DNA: TGTGCCAGCAGCTTAGGACAGCCGTATGAAGCTTTCTTT.

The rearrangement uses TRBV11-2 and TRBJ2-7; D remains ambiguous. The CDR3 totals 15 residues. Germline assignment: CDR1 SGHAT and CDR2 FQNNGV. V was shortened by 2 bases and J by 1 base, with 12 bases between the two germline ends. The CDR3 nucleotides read TGTGCCAGCAGCTTACTAGTAGGCTCATCCTACGAGCAGTACTTC. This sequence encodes CASSLLVGSSYEQYF.

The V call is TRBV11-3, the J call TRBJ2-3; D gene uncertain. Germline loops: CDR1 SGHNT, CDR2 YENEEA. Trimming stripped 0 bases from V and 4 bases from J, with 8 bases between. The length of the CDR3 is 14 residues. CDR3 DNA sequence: TGTGCCAGCAGCTTAGATCTGGCAGCAGATACGCAGTATTTT. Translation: CASSLDLAADTQYF.

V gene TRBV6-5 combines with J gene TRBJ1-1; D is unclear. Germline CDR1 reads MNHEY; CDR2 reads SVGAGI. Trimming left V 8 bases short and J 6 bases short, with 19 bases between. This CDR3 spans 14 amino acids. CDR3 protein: CASAPERVSAEAFF. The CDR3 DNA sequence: TGTGCCAGCGCCCCAGAGAGGGTCTCGGCTGAAGCTTTCTTT.

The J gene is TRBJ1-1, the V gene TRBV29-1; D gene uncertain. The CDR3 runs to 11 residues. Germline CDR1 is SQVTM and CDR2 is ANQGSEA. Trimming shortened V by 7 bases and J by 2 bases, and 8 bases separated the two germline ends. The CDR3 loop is CSGETNTEAFF. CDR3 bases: TGCAGCGGGGAGACCAACACTGAAGCTTTCTTT.

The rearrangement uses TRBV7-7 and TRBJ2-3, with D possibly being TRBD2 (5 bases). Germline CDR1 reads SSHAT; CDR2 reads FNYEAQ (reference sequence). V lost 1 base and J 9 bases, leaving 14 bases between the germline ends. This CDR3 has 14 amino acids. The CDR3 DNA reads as TGTGCCAGCAGCTTAGGGGCAGGACTCGGGACGCAGTATTTT. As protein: CASSLGAGLGTQYF.

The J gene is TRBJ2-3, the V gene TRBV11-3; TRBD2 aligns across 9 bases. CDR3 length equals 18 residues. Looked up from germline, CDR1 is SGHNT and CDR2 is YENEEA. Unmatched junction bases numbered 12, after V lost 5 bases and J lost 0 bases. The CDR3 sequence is CASSPGVAGERSTDTQYF. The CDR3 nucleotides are TGTGCCAGCAGCCCAGGCGTAGCGGGGGAACGTAGCACAGATACGCAGTATTTT.